Below are 20 T cell receptor beta chains sequenced from a single sample in a study of blood T cell repertoires in COVID-19. Some clones are missing from TCRdb's copy, which holds only in-frame ones; the method was immunoSEQ multiplex PCR. The sample yields roughly 190,000 clones, less than 90% seen once. Source material: peripheral blood. The receptors originated from an older woman with COVID-19, enrolled during active disease.

This chain connects TRBV5-4 to TRBJ2-7; 7 bases agree with TRBD1. The J segment lost 4 bases and the V segment lost 2 bases, leaving 9 bases of the junction unmatched. Germline V gene data show CDR1 as SGHNT and CDR2 as YYREEE (reference sequence). The CDR3 has 15 residues. CDR3: CASSLEGAHVYEQYV. The CDR3 bases are TGTGCCAGCAGCTTAGAGGGGGCGCATGTTTACGAGCAGTACGTC.

This clone was found many times. The V and J genes are TRBV2 and TRBJ2-7; D may be TRBD1 (6 bases). Germline loops: CDR1 SNHLY, CDR2 FYNNEI. This CDR3 has 14 amino acids. V lost 5 bases and J 5 bases, leaving 16 bases between the germline ends. The CDR3 loop reads CASSRQAQRDEQYF. DNA of the CDR3: TGTGCCAGCAGTAGACAGGCTCAAAGGGACGAGCAGTACTTC.

The rearrangement joins TRBV6-9 to TRBJ1-5; the match to TRBD1 covers 7 bases. This CDR3 has 14 amino acids. With 6 bases clipped from V and 7 bases from J, the junction kept 9 bases outside the gene matches. The germline V gene encodes CDR1 MNHGY and CDR2 SVAAGI. Written as DNA, the CDR3 is TGTGCCAGCAGATTAACAGGGGATGAGCAGCCCCAGCATTTT. Encoded protein: CASRLTGDEQPQHF.

The chain carries TRBV24-1 and TRBJ1-2; D gene uncertain. The CDR3 contains 16 residues. Per the germline V gene, CDR1 is KGHDR and CDR2 is SFDVKD. With 2 bases removed from V and 5 bases from J, the gap between germline ends came to 17 bases. CDR3 nucleotide sequence: TGTGCCACCAGTGATTCCCTAGTGGCTGACCGTTATGGCTACACCTTC. This translates into CATSDSLVADRYGYTF.

The chain couples TRBV19 to TRBJ2-3; 10 bases fit TRBD1. Germline-derived CDR1 and CDR2 are LNHDA and SQIVND (reference sequence). This CDR3 region has 18 residues. The V and J ends lost 1 base and 4 bases, in that order; junction bases with no gene match: 11. The CDR3 sequence: CASSIVGTGAHISDTQYF. The DNA for the CDR3 is TGTGCCAGTAGTATAGTTGGGACAGGGGCGCATATTTCAGATACGCAGTATTTT.

This chain links TRBV14 with TRBJ2-2; maybe TRBD1 (6 bases). There are 17 residues in the CDR3. Germline CDR1 and CDR2: SGHDN and FVKESK. Trimming took 0 bases from V and 1 from J, leaving 12 bases between them. The CDR3 coding sequence is TGTGCCAGCAGCCAAGATTATAGCAGGGGGAACACCGGGGAGCTGTTTTTT. Protein: CASSQDYSRGNTGELFF. The variable domain in full, completed from reference TRBV14 and TRBJ2-2, reads EAGVTQFPSHSVIEKGQTVTLRCDPISGHDNLYWYRRVMGKEIKFLLHFVKESKQDESGMPNNRFLAERTGGTYSTLKVQPAELEDSGVYFCASSQDYSRGNTGELFFGEGSRLTVL.

The chain uses TRBV30 and TRBJ1-6, with D possibly matching TRBD1 (6 bases). V lost 5 bases and J 10 bases, leaving 18 bases between the germline ends. CDR1 and CDR2 from the germline V gene are GTSNPN and SVGIG (reference sequence). This CDR3 is built from 14 residues. CDR3 nucleotides: TGTGCCTGGGACCCGGGACAAGGGGTCTCACCCCTCCACTTT. Translated: CAWDPGQGVSPLHF.

In this sample, this clone turned up a few times. The chain joins TRBV6-5 to TRBJ2-1; TRBD2 matches 9 bases. In germline, CDR1 is MNHEY, CDR2 SVGAGI. Trimming took 5 bases from V and 6 from J; bases not matched to a gene: 8. The CDR3 covers 15 residues. DNA for the CDR3: TGTGCCAGCAGTCCCCTAGGAGCGGGAGGCAATGAGCAGTTCTTC. Translation gives CASSPLGAGGNEQFF.

This sequence joins TRBV2 and TRBJ2-7; D is possibly TRBD1 (6 bases). V lost 6 bases to trimming and J lost 4 bases, with 10 bases between them. The CDR3 consists of 12 residues. Germline lookup yields CDR1 SNHLY and CDR2 FYNNEI. The CDR3 DNA reads as TGTGCCAGCAGCGTAGGGGGTTACGAGCAGTACTTC. As protein: CASSVGGYEQYF.

This clone was seen only once. The J gene is TRBJ1-5, the V gene TRBV29-1, with D possibly matching TRBD1 (6 bases). Germline CDR1 is SQVTM and CDR2 is ANQGSEA. Trimming removed 4 bases from V and 4 bases from J, with 8 bases in between. The CDR3 length is 12 residues. The CDR3 sequence: CSVGDINQPQHF. CDR3 bases: TGCAGCGTTGGGGACATTAATCAGCCCCAGCATTTT. The complete variable domain, with remaining parts taken from reference TRBV29-1 and TRBJ1-5, reads SAVISQKPSRDICQRGTSLTIQCQVDSQVTMMFWYRQQPGQSLTLIATANQGSEATYESGFVIDKFPISRPNLTFSTLTVSNMSPEDSSIYLCSVGDINQPQHFGDGTRLSIL.

V is TRBV2 and J is TRBJ1-1; maybe TRBD1 (5 bases). CDR1 SNHLY and CDR2 FYNNEI come from the germline V gene. The length of the CDR3 is 14 residues. V shed 2 bases and J shed 1 base, with 8 bases lying between them. The CDR3 DNA follows: TGTGCCAGCAGTGAAAGACAGACGAACACTGAAGCTTTCTTT. Translating it yields CASSERQTNTEAFF.

The gene calls are TRBV7-9 and TRBJ1-1; tentatively, D is TRBD1 (5 bases). The length of the CDR3 is 16 residues. Trimming took off 1 base at V and 1 base at J, with 13 bases between the two ends. Per germline, CDR1 SEHNR and CDR2 FQNEAQ (reference sequence). The CDR3 bases are TGTGCCAGCAGCTTAGGGGGTGGGCAGGGGAACACTGAAGCTTTCTTT. It translates to CASSLGGGQGNTEAFF.

V gene TRBV5-5 combines with J gene TRBJ2-5, with 9 positions matching TRBD1. Germline CDR1 reads SGHKS; CDR2 reads YYEKEE (reference sequence). The CDR3 sequence is 16 residues long. V dropped 2 bases and J dropped 1; count of bases not matched to a gene: 6. The CDR3 DNA reads TGTGCCAGCAGCTTTATGTTGACAGGGGGCCAAGAGACCCAGTACTTC. Translation gives CASSFMLTGGQETQYF.

This clone was recorded only once. This chain connects TRBV19 to TRBJ1-2; 11 positions agree with TRBD1. The V segment lost 5 bases and the J segment 2 bases; nucleotides outside the gene matches: 7. There are 16 residues in the CDR3. CDR1 LNHDA and CDR2 SQIVND come from the germline V gene (reference sequence). CDR3: CASSLLGDRGNYGYTF. The CDR3 DNA is TGTGCCAGTAGTCTTCTAGGGGACAGGGGGAACTATGGCTACACCTTC. Variable domain in full (rest from reference TRBV19 and TRBJ1-2): DGGITQSPKYLFRKEGQNVTLSCEQNLNHDAMYWYRQDPGQGLRLIYYSQIVNDFQKGDIAEGYSVSREKKESFPLTVTSAQKNPTAFYLCASSLLGDRGNYGYTFGSGTRLTVV.

V is TRBV5-1 and J is TRBJ1-4; 9 bases map to TRBD1. V was pared by 4 bases and J by 6 bases, with 4 bases of the junction left unmatched. The CDR3 contains 14 residues. CDR1 and CDR2 from the germline V gene are SGHRS and YFSETQ. CDR3 coding DNA: TGCGCCAGCAGCCCGGGACAGGGTGATGAAAAACTGTTTTTT. The encoded protein is CASSPGQGDEKLFF.

This sequence joins TRBV18 and TRBJ1-2; the match to TRBD1 covers 9 bases. This CDR3 is 16 amino acids long. Per the germline V gene, CDR1 is KGHSH and CDR2 is LQKENI. V lost 3 bases to trimming and J lost 0 bases; unmatched junction nucleotides: 5. The CDR3 bases are TGTGCCAGCTCACCGGGACAGGGCCCCGCTAACTATGGCTACACCTTC. The encoded protein is CASSPGQGPANYGYTF.

This clone was detected a few times. This sequence joins TRBV4-1 and TRBJ2-7, with TRBD1 as a possible D gene (6 bases). The length of the CDR3 is 15 residues. Germline lookup yields CDR1 MGHRA and CDR2 YSYEKL. Trimming pared 1 base from V and 0 bases from J, leaving 10 bases between. The CDR3 here is CASSQGEGGSYEQYF. The CDR3 DNA is TGCGCCAGCAGCCAAGGTGAAGGGGGCTCCTACGAGCAGTACTTC.

The chain carries TRBV2 and TRBJ2-7; TRBD1 aligns across 9 bases. Germline lookup yields CDR1 SNHLY and CDR2 FYNNEI. With V trimmed by 9 bases and J by 6 bases, 9 bases remained unmatched. The CDR3 spans 13 residues. The CDR3 reads CARQGALFGEQYF. The CDR3 coding sequence is TGTGCCAGACAGGGGGCGCTCTTTGGCGAGCAGTACTTC.

The chain employs TRBV2 and TRBJ2-1; 8 bases line up with TRBD1. V shed 5 bases, J shed 8 bases, and the junction held 5 bases outside the gene matches. Germline V lookup: CDR1 SNHLY, CDR2 FYNNEI. This CDR3 is built from 13 residues. CDR3 bases: TGTGCCAGCAGTCCAGACAGGGGTGATGAGCAGTTCTTC. Its protein product is CASSPDRGDEQFF.

The rearrangement joins TRBV7-9 to TRBJ1-1; 12 nucleotides match TRBD1. The CDR3 has 16 amino acids. In germline, CDR1 is SEHNR, CDR2 FQNEAQ (reference sequence). The junction had 3 bases not matched to a gene; V was cut back by 4 bases and J by 0 bases. CDR3 region: CASSSGTGGMNTEAFF. CDR3 in DNA: TGTGCCAGCAGCTCCGGGACAGGGGGCATGAACACTGAAGCTTTCTTT. The full variable domain, in which reference TRBV7-9 and TRBJ1-1 provide the parts outside the CDR3, is DTGVSQNPRHKITKRGQNVTFRCDPISEHNRLYWYRQTLGQGPEFLTYFQNEAQLEKSRLLSDRFSAERPKGSFSTLEIQRTEQGDSAMYLCASSSGTGGMNTEAFFGQGTRLTVV.